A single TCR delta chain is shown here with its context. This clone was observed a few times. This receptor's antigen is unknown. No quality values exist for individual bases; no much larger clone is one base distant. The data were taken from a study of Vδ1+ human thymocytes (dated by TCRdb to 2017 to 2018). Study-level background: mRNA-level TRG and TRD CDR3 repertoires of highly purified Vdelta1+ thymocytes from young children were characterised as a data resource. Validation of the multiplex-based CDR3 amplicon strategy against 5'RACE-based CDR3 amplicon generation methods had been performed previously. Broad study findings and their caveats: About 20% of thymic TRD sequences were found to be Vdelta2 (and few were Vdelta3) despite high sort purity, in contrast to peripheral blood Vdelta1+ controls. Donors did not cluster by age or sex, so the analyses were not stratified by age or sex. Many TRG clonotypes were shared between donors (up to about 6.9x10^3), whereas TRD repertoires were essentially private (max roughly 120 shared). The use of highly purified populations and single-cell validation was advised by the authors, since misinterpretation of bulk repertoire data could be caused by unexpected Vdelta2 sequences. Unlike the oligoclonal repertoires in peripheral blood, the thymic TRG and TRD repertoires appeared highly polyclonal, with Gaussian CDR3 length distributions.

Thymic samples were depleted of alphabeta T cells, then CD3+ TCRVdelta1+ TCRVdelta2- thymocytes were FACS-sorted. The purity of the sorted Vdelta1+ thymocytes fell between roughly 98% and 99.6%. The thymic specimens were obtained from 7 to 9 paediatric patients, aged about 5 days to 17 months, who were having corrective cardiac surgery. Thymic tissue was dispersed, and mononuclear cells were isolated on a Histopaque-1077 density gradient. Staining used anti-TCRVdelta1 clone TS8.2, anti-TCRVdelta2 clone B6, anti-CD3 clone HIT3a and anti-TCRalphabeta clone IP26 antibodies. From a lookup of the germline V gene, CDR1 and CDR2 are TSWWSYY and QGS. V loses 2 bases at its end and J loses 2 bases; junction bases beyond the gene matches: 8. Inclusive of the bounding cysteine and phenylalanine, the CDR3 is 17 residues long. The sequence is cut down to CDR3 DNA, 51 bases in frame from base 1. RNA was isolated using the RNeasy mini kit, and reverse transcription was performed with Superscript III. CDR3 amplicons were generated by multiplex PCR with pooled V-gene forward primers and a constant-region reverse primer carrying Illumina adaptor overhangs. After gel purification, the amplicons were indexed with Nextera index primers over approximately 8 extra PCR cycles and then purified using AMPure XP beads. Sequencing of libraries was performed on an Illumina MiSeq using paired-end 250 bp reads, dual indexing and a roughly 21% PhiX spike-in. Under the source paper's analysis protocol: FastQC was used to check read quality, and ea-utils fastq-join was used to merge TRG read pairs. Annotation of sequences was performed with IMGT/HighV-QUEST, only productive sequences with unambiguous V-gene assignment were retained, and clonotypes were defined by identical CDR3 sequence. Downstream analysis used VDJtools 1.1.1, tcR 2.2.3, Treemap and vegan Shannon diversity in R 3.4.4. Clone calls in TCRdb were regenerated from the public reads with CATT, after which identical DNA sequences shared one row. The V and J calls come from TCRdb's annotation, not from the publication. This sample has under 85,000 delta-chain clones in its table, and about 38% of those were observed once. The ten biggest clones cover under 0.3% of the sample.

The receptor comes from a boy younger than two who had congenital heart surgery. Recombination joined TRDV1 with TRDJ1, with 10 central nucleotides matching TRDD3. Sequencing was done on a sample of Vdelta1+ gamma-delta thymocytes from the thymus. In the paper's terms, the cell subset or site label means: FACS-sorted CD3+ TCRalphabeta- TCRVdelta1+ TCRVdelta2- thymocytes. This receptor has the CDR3 CALGETRVLGDTDKLIF. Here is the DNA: TGTGCTCTTGGGGAAACACGTGTACTGGGGGATACCGATAAACTCATCTTT.